The clone carrying this T cell receptor (beta chain) was seen a handful of times. The sample comes from a study of sequential checkpoint blockade in melanoma. The treatment here: randomized to nivolumab then ipilimumab (arm A) or the reverse (arm B). The method was immunoSEQ multiplex PCR; TCRdb's version includes in-frame clones alone and lacks a portion of them. Of 2,500 to 4,000 clones listed, roughly 17% are singletons. The CDR3 covers 14 residues. Germline-derived CDR1 and CDR2 are SGHRS and YFSETQ. The ends were cut back, 0 bases at V and 0 bases at J, with 4 bases in the middle. The receptor was derived from a human donor with melanoma. The specimen was tumor tissue (inferred from file names), collected from a patient given nivolumab and ipilimumab in sequence. The chain employs TRBV5-1 and TRBJ1-3, with D unresolved. DNA for the CDR3: TGCGCCAGCAGCTTGGACAACTCTGGAAACACCATATATTTT. Protein product: CASSLDNSGNTIYF.